Presented here are 32 T cell receptor beta chains from one specimen sequenced in a study of CD8 T cells in Susac syndrome. cDNA came from approximately 0.5 to 1 ug RNA primed by random hexamers. TCRdb re-derived calls from the immunoSEQ multiplex PCR reads in MiXCR, one entry per CDR3 protein. The sample yields roughly 400,000 distinct CDR3 sequences, about 85% seen once. The material sequenced was CD8+ T cells from PBMCs. Receptor source: a human donor with multiple sclerosis.

The J gene is TRBJ2-2, the V gene TRBV7-3, with TRBD1 identical over 11 bases. V shed 1 base, J shed 4 bases, and the junction held 5 bases outside the gene matches. This CDR3 region has 17 residues. Germline V gene sequence: CDR1 SGHTA, CDR2 FQGTGA. The CDR3 is CASSLIPDRGRTGELFF. CDR3 DNA: TGTGCCAGCAGCTTAATTCCGGACAGGGGGCGCACCGGGGAGCTGTTTTTT.

The V gene is TRBV7-8, the J gene TRBJ2-7; D is unclear. The V end was cut by 5 bases, the J end by 3 bases, with 11 bases between. CDR1 and CDR2 (germline): SGHVS, FQNEAQ. The CDR3 totals 13 residues. DNA for the CDR3: TGTGCCAGCAGCCCGATGGCCCTCTACGAGCAGTACTTC. Translated: CASSPMALYEQYF.

The chain is built from TRBV4-1 and TRBJ2-2; TRBD2 might be the D (5 bases). Germline V gene lookup returns CDR1 MGHRA and CDR2 YSYEKL. Trimming pared 5 bases from V and 6 bases from J, leaving 16 bases between. The CDR3 sequence is 15 residues long. The CDR3 DNA reads as TGCGCCAGCAGCTCCCGGGGTCCCCAAGCCGGGGAGCTGTTTTTT. It specifies CASSSRGPQAGELFF.

The V call is TRBV27, the J call TRBJ2-1, with 8 bases fitting TRBD2. This CDR3 region has 17 residues. Losses at the gene ends were 4 bases for V and 8 bases for J; bases not matched to a gene: 16. Germline CDR1 is MNHEY and CDR2 is SMNVEV (reference sequence). The CDR3 bases are TGTGCCAGCAGTTGGGCGGGGTGGACGGGGGGGGGCGATGAGCAGTTCTTC. This codes for CASSWAGWTGGGDEQFF.

The V call is TRBV30, the J call TRBJ2-1; D is perhaps TRBD2 (5 bases). V was shortened by 3 bases and J by 3 bases, with 15 bases between the two germline ends. The germline V gene encodes CDR1 GTSNPN and CDR2 SVGIG (reference sequence). The CDR3 consists of 15 residues. The CDR3 spells CAWSGLGFSYNEQFF. Here the CDR3 DNA reads TGTGCCTGGAGCGGACTGGGGTTCAGCTACAATGAGCAGTTCTTC. The variable domain in full, completed from reference TRBV30 and TRBJ2-1, reads SQTIHQWPATLVQPVGSPLSLECTVEGTSNPNLYWYRQAAGRGLQLLFYSVGIGQISSEVPQNLSASRPQDRQFILSSKKLLLSDSGFYLCAWSGLGFSYNEQFFGPGTRLTVL.

The genes are TRBV10-1 and TRBJ2-7, with TRBD2 matching over 10 bases. With 3 bases clipped from V and 0 bases from J, the junction kept 2 bases outside the gene matches. The germline V gene encodes CDR1 WNHNN and CDR2 SYGVQD (reference sequence). There are 15 residues in the CDR3. The CDR3 sequence is CASSETSGISYEQYF. The CDR3 DNA is TGCGCCAGCAGTGAAACTAGCGGGATCTCCTACGAGCAGTACTTC.

The chain links TRBV27 to TRBJ1-1; possibly TRBD1 for D (5 bases). V was pared by 2 bases and J by 3 bases, with 13 bases between. Germline CDR1 is MNHEY and CDR2 is SMNVEV (reference sequence). The CDR3 runs to 15 residues. CDR3 residues: CASSLRGVGDTEAFF. The CDR3 DNA is TGTGCCAGCAGTTTACGAGGGGTCGGCGACACTGAAGCTTTCTTT.

This chain links TRBV4-1 with TRBJ2-2; 7 bases align to TRBD2. V gave up 3 bases and J gave up 6 bases; unmatched junction bases: 7. The CDR3 is made up of 15 amino acids. Looked up from germline, CDR1 is MGHRA and CDR2 is YSYEKL. The chain's CDR3 is CASSQGGGFAGELFF. CDR3 DNA: TGCGCCAGCAGCCAGGGGGGAGGGTTCGCCGGGGAGCTGTTTTTT.

J is TRBJ1-1 and V is TRBV6-1; D possibly corresponds to TRBD1 (5 bases). Germline V gene data show CDR1 as MNHNS and CDR2 as SASEGT. Trimming left V 7 bases short and J 3 bases short, with 12 bases between. CDR3 length equals 13 residues. Here the CDR3 reads CASMGPGYTEAFF. The CDR3, as DNA: TGTGCCAGCATGGGACCGGGGTACACTGAAGCTTTCTTT.

The chain carries TRBV5-5 and TRBJ1-6; 7 bases are a match to TRBD1. The CDR3 is 14 residues long. Germline V gives CDR1 SGHKS, CDR2 YYEKEE (reference sequence). The V and J ends lost 4 bases and 7 bases, in that order; junction bases with no gene match: 5. This CDR3 is CASSHTGVNSPLHF. In DNA form, the CDR3 reads TGTGCCAGCAGCCACACAGGGGTCAATTCACCCCTCCACTTT. The variable domain in full, completed from reference TRBV5-5 and TRBJ1-6, reads DAGVTQSPTHLIKTRGQQVTLRCSPISGHKSVSWYQQVLGQGPQFIFQYYEKEERGRGNFPDRFSARQFPNYSSELNVNALLLGDSALYLCASSHTGVNSPLHFGNGTRLTVT.

This rearrangement joins TRBV5-1 to TRBJ1-1; possible D gene TRBD1, 6 bases. Per the germline V gene, CDR1 is SGHRS and CDR2 is YFSETQ. V lost 0 bases and J 0 bases, leaving 9 bases between the germline ends. CDR3 length equals 15 residues. The chain's CDR3 is CASSLDWGLNTEAFF. The CDR3 DNA follows: TGCGCCAGCAGCTTGGATTGGGGGCTGAACACTGAAGCTTTCTTT. Complete variable domain (other parts from reference TRBV5-1 and TRBJ1-1): KAGVTQTPRYLIKTRGQQVTLSCSPISGHRSVSWYQQTPGQGLQFLFEYFSETQRNKGNFPGRFSGRQFSNSRSEMNVSTLELGDSALYLCASSLDWGLNTEAFFGQGTRLTVV.

The V and J genes are TRBV3-1 and TRBJ2-7; possible D gene TRBD1, 5 bases. Trimming cost V 1 base and J 4 bases, with 11 bases left between them. The CDR3 runs to 14 residues. CDR1 is LGHDT and CDR2 is YNNKEL in the germline V gene (reference sequence). CDR3 sequence reads: CASSQGDRPYEQYF. The CDR3 DNA reads TGTGCCAGCAGCCAAGGAGACAGACCTTACGAGCAGTACTTC.

The chain combines TRBV24-1 with TRBJ2-5; D unclear. V shed 3 bases and J shed 4 bases, with 5 bases lying between them. The CDR3 extends over 12 amino acids. The germline V gene encodes CDR1 KGHDR and CDR2 SFDVKD. CDR3 region: CATSDVGETQYF. As DNA, the CDR3 is TGTGCCACCAGTGATGTAGGAGAGACCCAGTACTTC.

V usage is TRBV7-8 and J usage is TRBJ2-2, with 9 bases lining up with TRBD1. The ends lost 5 bases at V and 2 bases at J; junction bases unmatched: 12. There are 18 residues in the CDR3. CDR1 SGHVS and CDR2 FQNEAQ come from the germline V gene. DNA of the CDR3: TGTGCCAGCAGCACCCATCGGACAGGGGAGGAAAACACCGGGGAGCTGTTTTTT. It codes for CASSTHRTGEENTGELFF.

The chain is built from TRBV12-5 and TRBJ2-3; no clear D gene. Per germline, CDR1 LGHNT and CDR2 FRNRAP. The CDR3 has 14 amino acids. Deletions cut 0 bases from V and 3 bases from J, with 7 bases between. DNA for the CDR3: TGTGCTAGTGGTTTGGTGTCCTTTACAGATACGCAGTATTTT. Its translation is CASGLVSFTDTQYF.

The rearrangement uses TRBV11-1 and TRBJ2-2; TRBD1 is a possible D gene (5 bases). The V and J ends lost 5 bases and 2 bases respectively, with 27 bases between them. CDR3 length equals 20 residues. Germline V CDR1 and CDR2: SGHAT, FQDESV (reference sequence). The DNA for the CDR3 is TGTGCCAGCAGCCCCCCCCCAGGCAGGGAAGGCGTCGGTAACACCGGGGAGCTGTTTTTT. Its protein is CASSPPPGREGVGNTGELFF.

This clonotype has more than one count but fewer than ten. The chain employs TRBV2 and TRBJ2-1, with 7 nucleotides matching TRBD1. Germline loops: CDR1 SNHLY, CDR2 FYNNEI. Trimming removed 8 bases from V and 3 bases from J; junction bases left unmatched: 4. This CDR3 has 13 residues. The CDR3, as DNA: TGTGCCAGCCGGGGACAGAACTACAATGAGCAGTTCTTC. As protein: CASRGQNYNEQFF.

The rearrangement uses TRBV11-2 and TRBJ1-2; 9 bases line up with TRBD1. The CDR3 covers 18 residues. After removal of 2 bases from V and 3 bases from J, the junction contained 13 bases not matched to a gene. The germline V gene encodes CDR1 SGHAT and CDR2 FQNNGV. CDR3 in amino acids: CASSLSTWGTGIDYGYTF. The CDR3 DNA is TGTGCCAGCAGCTTATCGACCTGGGGGACAGGGATCGACTATGGCTACACCTTC.

The V and J genes are TRBV10-1 and TRBJ2-1; possible D gene TRBD2, 7 bases. The CDR3 totals 13 residues. Germline V gene lookup returns CDR1 WNHNN and CDR2 SYGVQD (reference sequence). Trimming stripped 6 bases from V and 12 bases from J, with 18 bases between. The CDR3 nucleotides read TGCGCCAGCAGAGTACCTGGGGGCGGGAGGCAGTTCTTC. It yields the protein CASRVPGGGRQFF.

V gene TRBV4-1 combines with J gene TRBJ2-3, with D perhaps given as TRBD1 or TRBD2 (5 bases each). Trimming took 8 bases from V and 1 from J, leaving 16 bases between them. Looked up from germline, CDR1 is MGHRA and CDR2 is YSYEKL. This CDR3 region has 15 residues. The chain's CDR3 is CASSGGLGGTDTQYF. CDR3 DNA: TGCGCCAGCTCGGGCGGGTTGGGGGGCACAGATACGCAGTATTTT.

The chain recombines TRBV4-1 with TRBJ2-7, with 12 positions matching TRBD2. From germline, CDR1 is MGHRA and CDR2 YSYEKL. V lost 5 bases and J lost 4; bases outside the gene matches: 6. This CDR3 contains 15 residues. CDR3 sequence: CASSGLAGSRYEQYF. The CDR3, as DNA: TGCGCCAGCAGCGGACTAGCGGGAAGCAGGTACGAGCAGTACTTC.

The V gene is TRBV5-6, the J gene TRBJ1-1; 12 bases fit TRBD1. V gave up 3 bases and J gave up 7 bases; unmatched junction bases: 10. Germline CDR1 reads SGHDT; CDR2 reads YYEEEE. The CDR3 loop spans 16 amino acids. The CDR3 spells CASSSVTGTGGIEAFF. CDR3 bases: TGTGCCAGCAGCTCGGTCACCGGGACAGGGGGCATTGAAGCTTTCTTT.

CDR3 amino acids: CASSDPLGGGDNEQYF. The CDR3 nucleotides read TGTGCCAGCAGTGACCCCCTCGGTGGAGGGGACAACGAGCAGTACTTC. The chain links TRBV6-2 or TRBV6-3 to TRBJ2-7; D possibly matches TRBD1 or TRBD2 (6 bases each). The germline V gene encodes CDR1 MNHEY and CDR2 SVGEGT. V was trimmed by 5 bases and J by 5 bases, leaving 22 bases between them. The length of the CDR3 is 16 residues.

The gene calls are TRBV2 and TRBJ1-1; D not certain. V lost 5 bases, J lost 6 bases, and 13 bases lay in between. Germline CDR1 reads SNHLY; CDR2 reads FYNNEI. The length of the CDR3 is 13 residues. In DNA form, the CDR3 reads TGTGCCAGCAGTCCCAGATATTGGCCTGAAGCTTTCTTT. The encoded protein is CASSPRYWPEAFF.

This clonotype has only a few counts. The chain recombines TRBV27 with TRBJ2-2, with unresolved D. Trimming removed 5 bases at V and 5 bases at J, with 9 bases between. The V gene's germline CDR1 is MNHEY and CDR2 SMNVEV (reference sequence). The CDR3 is made up of 13 amino acids. In DNA, the CDR3 is TGTGCCAGCAGTCCCTTTGGTACCGGGGAGCTGTTTTTT. Amino acid sequence: CASSPFGTGELFF.

This chain connects TRBV5-1 to TRBJ2-3; 7 bases are shared with TRBD1. Trimming took 2 bases from V and 1 from J; bases not matched to a gene: 7. The CDR3 sequence is 16 residues long. Germline V CDR1 and CDR2: SGHRS, YFSETQ. The CDR3 sequence: CASSFYDRAGTDTQYF. CDR3 DNA sequence: TGCGCCAGCAGCTTCTACGACAGGGCCGGCACAGATACGCAGTATTTT.

The chain has TRBV29-1 and TRBJ2-1, with D unclear. The V end lost 4 bases, the J end lost 0 bases, and 7 bases lay between the germline ends. Germline V gene lookup returns CDR1 SQVTM and CDR2 ANQGSEA. The CDR3 is 13 amino acids. The CDR3 bases are TGCAGCGTTGGATCACGCTCCTACAATGAGCAGTTCTTC. Protein sequence: CSVGSRSYNEQFF.

The gene calls are TRBV11-2 and TRBJ2-3, with a possible D match to TRBD1 (7 bases). The CDR3 extends over 15 amino acids. Germline V gives CDR1 SGHAT, CDR2 FQNNGV. V lost 5 bases to trimming and J lost 0 bases, with 12 bases between them. The CDR3: CASSRGTASTDTQYF. Here the CDR3 DNA reads TGTGCCAGCAGCCGCGGGACAGCTAGCACAGATACGCAGTATTTT.

This clonotype was seen a few times. This chain connects TRBV27 to TRBJ1-1; D is perhaps TRBD1 (5 bases). Germline loops: CDR1 MNHEY, CDR2 SMNVEV (reference sequence). There are 13 residues in the CDR3. Trimming stripped 5 bases from V and 3 bases from J, with 10 bases between. The CDR3 loop is CASSPGTDTEAFF. In DNA, the CDR3 is TGTGCCAGCAGTCCCGGGACGGACACTGAAGCTTTCTTT.

V is TRBV27 and J is TRBJ2-3; 8 nucleotides match TRBD2. The CDR3 covers 16 residues. Germline V gene sequence: CDR1 MNHEY, CDR2 SMNVEV (reference sequence). The V segment lost 5 bases and the J segment 0 bases; nucleotides outside the gene matches: 7. The CDR3: CASSHTAGESTDTQYF. The CDR3 bases are TGTGCCAGCAGTCATACAGCGGGGGAGAGCACAGATACGCAGTATTTT.

This clonotype is a singleton in its sample. V and J are TRBV29-1 and TRBJ2-3; D is unresolved. The germline CDR1 and CDR2 sequences are SQVTM and ANQGSEA. The CDR3 covers 13 residues. The germline V and J ends were trimmed by 2 bases and 0 bases, with 6 bases remaining between them. CDR3 in DNA: TGCAGCGTTGAACGGAAAAGCACAGATACGCAGTATTTT. This encodes CSVERKSTDTQYF.

The chain combines TRBV30 with TRBJ1-2, with no clear D. Germline loops: CDR1 GTSNPN, CDR2 SVGIG (reference sequence). CDR3 length: 12 residues. Deletions cut 0 bases from V and 2 bases from J, with 4 bases between. CDR3 amino acids: CAWSVQNYGYTF. The CDR3 DNA reads as TGTGCCTGGAGTGTACAGAACTATGGCTACACCTTC.